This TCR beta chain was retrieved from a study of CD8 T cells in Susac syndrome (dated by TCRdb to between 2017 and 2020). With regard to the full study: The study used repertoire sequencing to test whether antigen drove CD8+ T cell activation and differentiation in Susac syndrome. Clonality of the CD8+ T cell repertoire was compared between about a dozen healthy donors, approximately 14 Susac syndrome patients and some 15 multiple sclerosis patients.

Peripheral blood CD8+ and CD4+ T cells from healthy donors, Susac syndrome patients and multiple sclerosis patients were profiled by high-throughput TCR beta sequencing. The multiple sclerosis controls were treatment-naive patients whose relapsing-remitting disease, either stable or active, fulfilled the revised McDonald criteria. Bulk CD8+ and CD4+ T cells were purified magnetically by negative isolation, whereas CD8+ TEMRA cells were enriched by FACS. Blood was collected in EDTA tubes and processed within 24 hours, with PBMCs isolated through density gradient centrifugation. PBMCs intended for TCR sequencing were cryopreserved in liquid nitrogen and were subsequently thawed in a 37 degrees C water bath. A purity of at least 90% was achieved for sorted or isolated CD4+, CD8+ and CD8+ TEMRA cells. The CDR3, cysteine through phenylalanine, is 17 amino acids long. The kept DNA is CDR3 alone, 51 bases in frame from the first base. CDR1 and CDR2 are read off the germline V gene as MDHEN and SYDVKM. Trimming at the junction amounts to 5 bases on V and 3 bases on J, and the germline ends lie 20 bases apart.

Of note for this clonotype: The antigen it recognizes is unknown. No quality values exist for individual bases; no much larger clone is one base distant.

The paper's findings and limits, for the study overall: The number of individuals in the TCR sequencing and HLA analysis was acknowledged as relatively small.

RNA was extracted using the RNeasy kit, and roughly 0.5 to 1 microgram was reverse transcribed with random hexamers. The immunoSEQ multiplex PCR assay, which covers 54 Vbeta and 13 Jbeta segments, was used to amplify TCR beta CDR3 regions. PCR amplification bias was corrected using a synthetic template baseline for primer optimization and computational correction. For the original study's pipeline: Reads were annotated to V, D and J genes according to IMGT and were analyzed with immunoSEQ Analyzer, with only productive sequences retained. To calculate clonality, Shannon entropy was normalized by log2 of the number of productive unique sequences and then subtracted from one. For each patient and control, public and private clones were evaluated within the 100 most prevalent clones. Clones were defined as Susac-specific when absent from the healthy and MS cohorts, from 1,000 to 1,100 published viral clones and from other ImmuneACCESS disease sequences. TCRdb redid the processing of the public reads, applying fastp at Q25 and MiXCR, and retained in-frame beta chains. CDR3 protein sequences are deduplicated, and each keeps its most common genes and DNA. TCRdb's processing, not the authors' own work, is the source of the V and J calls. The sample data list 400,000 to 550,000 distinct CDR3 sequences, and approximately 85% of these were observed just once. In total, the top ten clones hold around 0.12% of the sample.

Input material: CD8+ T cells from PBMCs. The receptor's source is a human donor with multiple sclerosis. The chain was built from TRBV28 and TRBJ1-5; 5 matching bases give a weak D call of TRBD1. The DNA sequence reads TGTGCCAGCAGTCCAAGGGGCGCGGTTCCCCCCAATCAGCCCCAGCATTTT. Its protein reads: CASSPRGAVPPNQPQHF. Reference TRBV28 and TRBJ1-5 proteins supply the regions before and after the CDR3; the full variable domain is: DVKVTQSSRYLVKRTGEKVFLECVQDMDHENMFWYRQDPGLGLRLIYFSYDVKMKEKGDIPEGYSVSREKKERFSLILESASTNQTSMYLCASSPRGAVPPNQPQHFGDGTRLSIL.